A single sample is the source of the 8 T cell receptor beta chains below, sequenced in a study of T-cell memory formation after mild COVID-19. TCRdb redid the calling of the 5' RACE reads with MiXCR, one entry per CDR3 protein. The sample comprises 150,000 to 200,000 distinct CDR3 sequences, approximately 17% of which are singletons, and 3% to 4.5% rests with the top ten. Source material: PBMCs or a T cell subset sorted from them (not recorded which). All receptors derive from a man between 18 and 35 years old who had mild COVID-19 (a few samples of this study predate the infection). Cell type and time point are not known.

There are many counts of this clonotype. The gene calls are TRBV18 and TRBJ2-2; unclear D gene. CDR1 KGHSH and CDR2 LQKENI come from the germline V gene. V lost 0 bases, J lost 8 bases, and 7 bases lay in between. CDR3 length: 13 amino acids. The chain's CDR3 is CASSPPPPGELFF. CDR3 nucleotide sequence: TGTGCCAGCTCACCACCCCCCCCGGGGGAGCTGTTTTTT.

This rearrangement joins TRBV11-2 to TRBJ1-2; D is ambiguous. V lost 1 base and J 4 bases, leaving 16 bases between the germline ends. The germline V gene encodes CDR1 SGHAT and CDR2 FQNNGV. The CDR3 is 16 amino acids. CDR3 residues: CASSLVVRSPLYGYTF. In nucleotides, the CDR3 is TGTGCCAGCAGCTTAGTCGTCCGCTCACCCCTCTATGGCTACACCTTC.

The chain has TRBV9 and TRBJ1-5, with unresolved D. This CDR3 contains 13 residues. Trimming stripped 0 bases from V and 4 bases from J, with 5 bases between. The germline gives CDR1 SGDLS, CDR2 YYNGEE. The DNA of the CDR3 is TGTGCCAGCAGCGTAGACCAAAATCAGCCCCAGCATTTT. Translation: CASSVDQNQPQHF.

The chain is built from TRBV7-6 and TRBJ2-2; D is perhaps TRBD2 (5 bases). This CDR3 contains 15 residues. V shed 2 bases and J shed 3 bases, with 10 bases lying between them. CDR1 is SGHVS and CDR2 is FNYEAQ in the germline V gene. The CDR3 nucleotides read TGTGCCAGCAGCTTATTCAAGGGAGACACCGGGGAGCTGTTTTTT. Its protein product is CASSLFKGDTGELFF.

The table lists this clonotype with a few counts. The V call is TRBV6-5, the J call TRBJ2-7; TRBD1 matches 7 bases. The CDR3 has 13 residues. The germline V gene encodes CDR1 MNHEY and CDR2 SVGAGI. V trimming: 6 bases; J trimming: 5 bases; junction bases outside the gene matches: 7. The CDR3 loop is CASSLDRTDEQYF. Written as DNA, the CDR3 is TGTGCCAGCAGCTTGGACAGGACAGACGAGCAGTACTTC.

This clonotype occurred a few times. The rearrangement joins TRBV10-3 to TRBJ1-2, with TRBD1 matching over 8 bases. V was clipped by 8 bases and J by 6 bases; unmatched bases: 8. The germline V gene encodes CDR1 ENHRY and CDR2 SYGVKD. CDR3 length: 13 amino acids. The CDR3 is CAIGTGAADGYTF. CDR3 coding DNA: TGTGCCATCGGGACAGGAGCGGCCGATGGCTACACCTTC.

CDR3 residues: CASSVQGPNTGELFF. CDR3 coding DNA: TGTGCCAGCAGTGTGCAGGGACCGAACACCGGGGAGCTGTTTTTT. The V and J genes are TRBV6-2 or TRBV6-3 and TRBJ2-2; D is possibly TRBD1 or TRBD2 (5 bases each). Per germline, CDR1 MNHEY and CDR2 SVGEGT. The V end lost 5 bases, the J end lost 0 bases, and 10 bases lay between the germline ends. The CDR3 contains 15 residues.

V usage is TRBV2 and J usage is TRBJ2-7; no firm D call. V shed 0 bases and J shed 9 bases, with 12 bases lying between them. Germline lookup yields CDR1 SNHLY and CDR2 FYNNEI. The CDR3 has 13 residues. CDR3 sequence reads: CASSEAEVRRQYV. CDR3 coding DNA: TGTGCCAGCAGTGAAGCCGAGGTAAGAAGGCAGTACGTC.